This T cell receptor (beta chain) appears in the sequencing data of a study of blood T cell repertoires in COVID-19. The overall study: Samples of COVID-19 (acute and convalescent) were obtained from the United States, Italy and Spain. In each case, the material was cDNA or gDNA derived from T cells, B-cell-depleted T cells, or PBMCs.

Per the authors' pipeline: Scientists estimated how many nucleated cells there were by amplifying reference gene primers. The method was immunoSEQ multiplex PCR; TCRdb's version includes in-frame clones alone and lacks a portion of them. V, J and clone size reflect that table, while D and trimming were determined from the DNA. Among over 250,000 clones, 85% to 90% were seen once, and the ten largest hold 6.3%. Patients at the Seattle site were enrolled during active infection and followed longitudinally. The sequenced sample consisted of peripheral blood. The clonotype originates from a woman between 45 and 60 years old with COVID-19, enrolled during active disease.

The CDR3 is CASSEMMGQSSYEQYF. DNA of the CDR3: TGTGCCAGCAGTGAAATGATGGGCCAGAGCTCCTACGAGCAGTACTTC. This sequence joins TRBV6-1 and TRBJ2-7; D gene uncertain. This CDR3 has 16 residues. The ends were cut back, 2 bases at V and 0 bases at J, with 14 bases in the middle. Germline CDR1 and CDR2: MNHNS and SASEGT.